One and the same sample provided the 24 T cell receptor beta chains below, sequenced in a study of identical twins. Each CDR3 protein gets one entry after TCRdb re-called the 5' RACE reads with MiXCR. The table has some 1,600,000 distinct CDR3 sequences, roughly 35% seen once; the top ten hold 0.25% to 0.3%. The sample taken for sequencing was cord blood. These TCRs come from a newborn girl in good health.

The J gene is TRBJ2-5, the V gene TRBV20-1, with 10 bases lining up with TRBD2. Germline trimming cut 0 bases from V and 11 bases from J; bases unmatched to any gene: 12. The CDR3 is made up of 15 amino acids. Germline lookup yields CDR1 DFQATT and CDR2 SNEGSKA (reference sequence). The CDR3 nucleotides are TGCAGTGCTAGAGATCGAAGCGGGAGGGTCAATGAGCAGTACTTC. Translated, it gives CSARDRSGRVNEQYF.

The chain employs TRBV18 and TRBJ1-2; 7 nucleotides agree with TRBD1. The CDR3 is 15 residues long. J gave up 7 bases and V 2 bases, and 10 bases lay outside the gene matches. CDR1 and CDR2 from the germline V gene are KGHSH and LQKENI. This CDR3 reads CASSPVASRGPGYTF. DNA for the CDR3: TGTGCCAGCTCACCAGTAGCTTCGAGGGGGCCTGGCTACACCTTC.

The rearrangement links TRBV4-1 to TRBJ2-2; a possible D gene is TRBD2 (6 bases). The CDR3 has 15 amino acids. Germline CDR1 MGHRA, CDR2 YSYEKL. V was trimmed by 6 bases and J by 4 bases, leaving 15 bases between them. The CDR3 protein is CASRNIRGTTGELFF. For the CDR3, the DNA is TGCGCCAGCAGGAACATACGGGGGACCACCGGGGAGCTGTTTTTT.

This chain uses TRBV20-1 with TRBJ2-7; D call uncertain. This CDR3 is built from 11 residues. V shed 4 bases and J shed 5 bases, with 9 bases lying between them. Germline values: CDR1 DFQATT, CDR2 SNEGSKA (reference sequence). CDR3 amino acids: CSATFGDEQYF. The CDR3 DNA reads TGCAGTGCTACGTTCGGAGACGAGCAGTACTTC.

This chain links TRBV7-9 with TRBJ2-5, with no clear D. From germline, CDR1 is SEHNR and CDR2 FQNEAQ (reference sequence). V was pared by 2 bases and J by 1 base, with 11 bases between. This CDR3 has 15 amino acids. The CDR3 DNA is TGTGCCAGCAGCTTATGGGTTGGTATCCAAGAGACCCAGTACTTC. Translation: CASSLWVGIQETQYF.

CDR3 loop: CASNGGRGGTEAFF. The CDR3 region has the DNA TGTGCCAGCAATGGTGGCAGGGGAGGCACTGAAGCTTTCTTT. This sequence joins TRBV2 and TRBJ1-1, with a weak D call TRBD1 (6 bases). The germline CDR1 and CDR2 sequences are SNHLY and FYNNEI. This CDR3 comprises 14 residues. Trimming stripped 7 bases from V and 4 bases from J, with 16 bases between.

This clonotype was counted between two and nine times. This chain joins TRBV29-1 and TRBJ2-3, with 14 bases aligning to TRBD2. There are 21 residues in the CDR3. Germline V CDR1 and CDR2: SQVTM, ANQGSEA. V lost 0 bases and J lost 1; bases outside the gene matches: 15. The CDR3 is CSVEEKGTGLAGAAGTDTQYF. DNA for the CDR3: TGCAGCGTTGAAGAGAAGGGAACGGGACTAGCGGGAGCGGCGGGCACAGATACGCAGTATTTT.

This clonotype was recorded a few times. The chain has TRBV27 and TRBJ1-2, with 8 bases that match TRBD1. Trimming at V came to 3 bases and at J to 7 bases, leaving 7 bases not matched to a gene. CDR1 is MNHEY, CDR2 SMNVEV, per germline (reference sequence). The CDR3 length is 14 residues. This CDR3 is CASSFQRQGSGYTF. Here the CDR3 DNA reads TGTGCCAGCAGTTTCCAAAGACAGGGGTCTGGCTACACCTTC.

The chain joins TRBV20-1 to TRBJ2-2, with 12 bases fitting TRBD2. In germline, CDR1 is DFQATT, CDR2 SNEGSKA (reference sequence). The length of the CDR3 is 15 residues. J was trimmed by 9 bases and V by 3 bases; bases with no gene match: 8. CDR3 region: CSASPTSGGRRELFF. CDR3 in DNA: TGCAGTGCTAGCCCCACTAGCGGGGGGAGGAGGGAGCTGTTTTTT.

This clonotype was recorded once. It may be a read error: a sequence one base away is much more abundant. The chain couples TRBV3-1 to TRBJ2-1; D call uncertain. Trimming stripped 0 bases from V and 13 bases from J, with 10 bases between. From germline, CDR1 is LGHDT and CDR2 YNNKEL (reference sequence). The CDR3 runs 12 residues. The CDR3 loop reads CASSQDRQTQFF. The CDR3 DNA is TGTGCCAGCAGCCAAGATCGGCAGACCCAGTTCTTC.

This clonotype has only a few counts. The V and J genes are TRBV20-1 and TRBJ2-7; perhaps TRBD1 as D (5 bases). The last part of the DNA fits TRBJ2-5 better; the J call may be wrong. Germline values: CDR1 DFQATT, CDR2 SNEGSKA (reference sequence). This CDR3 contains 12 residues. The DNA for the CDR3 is TGCAGTGCTAGAGTCCACAGGGAGACCCAGTACTTC. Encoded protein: CSARVHRETQYF.

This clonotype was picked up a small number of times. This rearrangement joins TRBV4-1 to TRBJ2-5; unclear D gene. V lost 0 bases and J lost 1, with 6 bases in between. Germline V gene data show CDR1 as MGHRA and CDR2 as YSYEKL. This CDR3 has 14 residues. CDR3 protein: CASSQEGTQETQYF. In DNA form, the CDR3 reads TGCGCCAGCAGCCAAGAGGGTACCCAAGAGACCCAGTACTTC.

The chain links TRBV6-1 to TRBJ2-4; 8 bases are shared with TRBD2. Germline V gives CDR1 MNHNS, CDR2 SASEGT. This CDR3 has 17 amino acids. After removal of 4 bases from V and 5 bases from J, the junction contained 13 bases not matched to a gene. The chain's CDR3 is CASSVHSGGGIENIQYF. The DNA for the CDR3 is TGTGCCAGCAGTGTCCACTCCGGGGGGGGGATAGAAAACATTCAGTACTTC.

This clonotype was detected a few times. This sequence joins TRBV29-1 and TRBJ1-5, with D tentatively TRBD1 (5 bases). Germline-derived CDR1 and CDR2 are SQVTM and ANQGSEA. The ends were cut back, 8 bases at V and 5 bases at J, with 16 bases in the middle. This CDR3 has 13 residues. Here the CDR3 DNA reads TGCAGCACAGGCGGGGGAGTGGATCAGCCCCAGCATTTT. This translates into CSTGGGVDQPQHF.

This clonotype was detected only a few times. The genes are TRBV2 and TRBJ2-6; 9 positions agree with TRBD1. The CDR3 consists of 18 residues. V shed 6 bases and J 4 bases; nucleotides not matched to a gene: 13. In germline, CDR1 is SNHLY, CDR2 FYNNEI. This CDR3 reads CASRKGQGVFSGANVLTF. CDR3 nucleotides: TGTGCCAGCAGGAAGGGACAGGGAGTTTTCTCCGGGGCCAACGTCCTGACTTTC.

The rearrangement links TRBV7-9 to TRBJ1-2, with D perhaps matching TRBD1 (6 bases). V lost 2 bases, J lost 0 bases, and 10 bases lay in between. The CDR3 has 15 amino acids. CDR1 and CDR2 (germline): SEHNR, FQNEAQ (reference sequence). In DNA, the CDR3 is TGTGCCAGCAGCTTAAGTGAGGGGGCTAACTATGGCTACACCTTC. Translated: CASSLSEGANYGYTF.

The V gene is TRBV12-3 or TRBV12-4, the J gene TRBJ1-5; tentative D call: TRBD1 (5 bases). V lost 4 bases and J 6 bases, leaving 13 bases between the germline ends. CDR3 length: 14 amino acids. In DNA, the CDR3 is TGTGCCAGCAGTTATAGACAGAGGGGTCAGCCCCAGCATTTT. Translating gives CASSYRQRGQPQHF.

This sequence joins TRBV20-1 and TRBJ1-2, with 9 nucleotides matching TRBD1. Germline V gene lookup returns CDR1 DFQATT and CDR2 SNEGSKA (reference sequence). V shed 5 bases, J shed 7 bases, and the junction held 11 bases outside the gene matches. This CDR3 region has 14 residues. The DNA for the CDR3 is TGCAGTGCTTCAAAGGACAGGGGAATAGGTGGCTACACCTTC. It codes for CSASKDRGIGGYTF.

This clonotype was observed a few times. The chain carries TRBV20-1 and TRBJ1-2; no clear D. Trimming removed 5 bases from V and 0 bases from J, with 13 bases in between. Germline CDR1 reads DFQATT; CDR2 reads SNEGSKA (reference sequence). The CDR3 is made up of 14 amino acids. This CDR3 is CSARRSQTNYGYTF. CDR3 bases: TGCAGTGCTCGGAGGTCCCAAACTAACTATGGCTACACCTTC.

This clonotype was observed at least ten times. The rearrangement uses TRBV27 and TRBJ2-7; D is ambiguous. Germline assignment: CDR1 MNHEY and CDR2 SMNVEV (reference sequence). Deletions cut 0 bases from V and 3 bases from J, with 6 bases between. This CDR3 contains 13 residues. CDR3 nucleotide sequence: TGTGCCAGCAGTTTATCCCCCCTCTACGAGCAGTACTTC. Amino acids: CASSLSPLYEQYF.

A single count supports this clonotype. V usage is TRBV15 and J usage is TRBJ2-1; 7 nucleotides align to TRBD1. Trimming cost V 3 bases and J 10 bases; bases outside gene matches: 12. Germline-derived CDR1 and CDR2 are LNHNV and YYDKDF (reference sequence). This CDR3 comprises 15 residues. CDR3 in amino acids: CATSSAGTAFYEQFF. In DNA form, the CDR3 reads TGTGCCACCAGCAGTGCCGGGACAGCATTTTACGAGCAGTTCTTC. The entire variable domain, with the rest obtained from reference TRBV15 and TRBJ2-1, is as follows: DAMVIQNPRYQVTQFGKPVTLSCSQTLNHNVMYWYQQKSSQAPKLLFHYYDKDFNNEADTPDNFQSRRPNTSFCFLDIRSPGLGDTAMYLCATSSAGTAFYEQFFGPGTRLTVL.

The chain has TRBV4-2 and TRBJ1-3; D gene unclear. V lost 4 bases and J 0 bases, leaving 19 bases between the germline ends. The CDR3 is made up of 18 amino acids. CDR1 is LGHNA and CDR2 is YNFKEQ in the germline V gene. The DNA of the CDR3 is TGTGCCAGCAGCCGTGGAGGTCTCGGAAGGGTCTCTGGAAACACCATATATTTT. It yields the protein CASSRGGLGRVSGNTIYF.

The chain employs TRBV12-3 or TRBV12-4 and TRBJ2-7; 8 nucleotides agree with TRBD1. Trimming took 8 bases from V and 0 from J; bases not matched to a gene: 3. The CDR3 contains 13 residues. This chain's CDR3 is CASGDRPSYEQYF. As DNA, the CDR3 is TGTGCCAGCGGGGACAGGCCCTCCTACGAGCAGTACTTC.

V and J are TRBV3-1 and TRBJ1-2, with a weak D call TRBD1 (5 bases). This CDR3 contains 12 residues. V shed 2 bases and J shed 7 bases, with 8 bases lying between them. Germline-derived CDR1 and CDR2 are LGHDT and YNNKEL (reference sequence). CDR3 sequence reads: CASSQSRGGYTF. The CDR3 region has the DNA TGTGCCAGCAGCCAATCAAGGGGTGGCTACACCTTC.